This entry describes one T cell receptor beta chain. Data came from immunoSEQ multiplex PCR; TCRdb stores just in-frame clones and leaves some out. The sample has around 200,000 clones; roughly 92% are singletons. The CDR3 totals 15 residues. Deletions cut 3 bases from V and 0 bases from J, with 9 bases between. CDR1 and CDR2 (germline): LNHDA, SQIVND (reference sequence). This entry belongs to a study of T cell responses to AZD1222 COVID-19 vaccine. The chain couples TRBV19 to TRBJ1-3, with no clear D. The source is an adult who received the AZD1222 COVID-19 vaccine. The sample consisted of peripheral blood, taken 28 days after the second AZD1222 dose. CDR3 amino acids: CASSITRTSGNTIYF. The CDR3 nucleotides are TGTGCCAGTAGTATCACCCGGACCTCTGGAAACACCATATATTTT.